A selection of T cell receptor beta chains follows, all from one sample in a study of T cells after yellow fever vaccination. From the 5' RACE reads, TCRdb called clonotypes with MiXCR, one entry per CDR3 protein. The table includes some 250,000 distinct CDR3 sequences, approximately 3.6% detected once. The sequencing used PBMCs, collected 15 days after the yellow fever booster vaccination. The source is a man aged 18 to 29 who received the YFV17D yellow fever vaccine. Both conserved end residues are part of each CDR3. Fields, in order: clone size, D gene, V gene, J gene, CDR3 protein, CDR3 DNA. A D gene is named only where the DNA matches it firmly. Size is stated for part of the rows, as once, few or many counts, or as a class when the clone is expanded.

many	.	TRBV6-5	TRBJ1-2	CASTTSNYGYTF	TGTGCCAGCACCACTTCTAACTATGGCTACACCTTC
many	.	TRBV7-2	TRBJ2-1	CASSASSRDNEQFF	TGTGCCAGCAGTGCGTCTAGCAGAGACAATGAGCAGTTCTTC
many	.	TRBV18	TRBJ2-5	CASSIDRQRQETQYF	TGTGCCAGCTCTATTGACAGGCAGCGTCAAGAGACCCAGTACTTC
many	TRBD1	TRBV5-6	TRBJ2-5	CASSWDRGKETQYF	TGTGCCAGCAGTTGGGACAGGGGGAAAGAGACCCAGTACTTC
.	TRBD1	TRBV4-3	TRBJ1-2	CASSQDYTGGFGVPYGYTF	TGCGCCAGCAGCCAAGATTATACAGGGGGCTTCGGAGTACCTTATGGCTACACCTTC
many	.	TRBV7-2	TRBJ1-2	CASSLGPGTIYGYTF	TGTGCCAGCAGCTTAGGTCCAGGAACTATCTATGGCTACACCTTC
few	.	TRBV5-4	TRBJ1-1	CASSPPTGGTIEAFF	TGTGCCAGCAGCCCCCCGACAGGAGGAACTATAGAAGCTTTCTTT
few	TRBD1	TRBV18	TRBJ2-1	CASSPISGTGVNEQFF	TGTGCCAGCTCACCGATATCCGGGACAGGTGTCAATGAGCAGTTCTTC
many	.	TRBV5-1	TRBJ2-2	CASSSGSRAGELFF	TGCGCCAGCAGCTCCGGAAGCCGCGCCGGGGAGCTGTTTTTT
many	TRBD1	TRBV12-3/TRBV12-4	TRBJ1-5	CASSPTGVVQPQHF	TGTGCCAGCAGTCCCACAGGGGTTGTACAGCCCCAGCATTTT
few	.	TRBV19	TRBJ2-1	CASSIAGWNEQFF	TGTGCCAGTAGTATAGCCGGTTGGAATGAGCAGTTCTTC
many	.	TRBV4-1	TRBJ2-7	CASSQGWDRDEQYF	TGCGCCAGCAGCCAAGGTTGGGACCGGGACGAGCAGTACTTC
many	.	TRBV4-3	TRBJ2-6	CASSQSDRGTSGANVLTF	TGCGCCAGCAGCCAATCGGATAGAGGGACATCTGGGGCCAACGTCCTGACTTTC
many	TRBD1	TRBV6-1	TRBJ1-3	CASSEGSTGSRRNTIYF	TGTGCCAGCAGTGAAGGATCGACAGGGTCACGTCGAAACACCATATATTTT
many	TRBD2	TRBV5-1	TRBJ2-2	CASSFSGGNTGELFF	TGCGCCAGCAGCTTTAGCGGGGGGAACACCGGGGAGCTGTTTTTT
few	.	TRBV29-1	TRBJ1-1	CSGGEGNAFF	TGCAGCGGGGGAGAGGGGAACGCTTTCTTT